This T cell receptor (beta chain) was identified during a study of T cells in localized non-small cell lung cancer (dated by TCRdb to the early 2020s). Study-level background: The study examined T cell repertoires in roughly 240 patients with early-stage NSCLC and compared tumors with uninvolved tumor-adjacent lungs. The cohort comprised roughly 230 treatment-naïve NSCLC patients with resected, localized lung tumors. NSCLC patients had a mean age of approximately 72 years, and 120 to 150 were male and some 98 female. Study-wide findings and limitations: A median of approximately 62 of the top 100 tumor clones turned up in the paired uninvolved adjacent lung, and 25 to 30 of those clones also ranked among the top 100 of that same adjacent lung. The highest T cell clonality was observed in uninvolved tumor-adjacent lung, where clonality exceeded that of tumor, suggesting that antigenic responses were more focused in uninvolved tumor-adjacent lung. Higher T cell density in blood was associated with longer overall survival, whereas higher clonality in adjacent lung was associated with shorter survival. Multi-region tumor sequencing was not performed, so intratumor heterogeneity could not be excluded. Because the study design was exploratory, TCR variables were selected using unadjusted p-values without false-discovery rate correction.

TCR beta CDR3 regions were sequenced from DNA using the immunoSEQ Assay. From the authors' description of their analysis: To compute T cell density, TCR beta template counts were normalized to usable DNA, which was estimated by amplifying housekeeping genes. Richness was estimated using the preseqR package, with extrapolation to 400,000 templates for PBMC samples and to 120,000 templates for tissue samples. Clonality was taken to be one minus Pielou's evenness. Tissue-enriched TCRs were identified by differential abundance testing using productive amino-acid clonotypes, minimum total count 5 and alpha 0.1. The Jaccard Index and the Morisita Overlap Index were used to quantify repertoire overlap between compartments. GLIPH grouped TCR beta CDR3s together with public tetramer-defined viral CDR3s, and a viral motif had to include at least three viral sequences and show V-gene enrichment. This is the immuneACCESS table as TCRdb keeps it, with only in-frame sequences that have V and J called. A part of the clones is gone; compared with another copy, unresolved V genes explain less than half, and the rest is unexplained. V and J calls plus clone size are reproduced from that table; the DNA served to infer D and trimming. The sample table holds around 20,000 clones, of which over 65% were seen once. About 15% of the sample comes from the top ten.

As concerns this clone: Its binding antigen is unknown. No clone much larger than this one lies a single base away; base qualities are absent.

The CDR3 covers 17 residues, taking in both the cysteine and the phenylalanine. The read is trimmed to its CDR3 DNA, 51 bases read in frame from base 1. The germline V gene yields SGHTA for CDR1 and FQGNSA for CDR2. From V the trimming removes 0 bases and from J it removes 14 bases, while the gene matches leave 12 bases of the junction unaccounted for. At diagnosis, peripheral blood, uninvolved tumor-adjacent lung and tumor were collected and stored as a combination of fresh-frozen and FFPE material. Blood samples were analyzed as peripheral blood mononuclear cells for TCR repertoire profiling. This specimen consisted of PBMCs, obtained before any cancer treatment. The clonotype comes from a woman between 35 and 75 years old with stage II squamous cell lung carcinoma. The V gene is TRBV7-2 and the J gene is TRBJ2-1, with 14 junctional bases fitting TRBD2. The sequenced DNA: TGTGCCAGCAGCTTAGCCGTGAGACTAGCGGGAGGGGGGAGCGAGTTCTTC. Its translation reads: CASSLAVRLAGGGSEFF. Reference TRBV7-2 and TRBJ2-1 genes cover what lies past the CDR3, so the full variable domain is GAGVSQSPSNKVTEKGKDVELRCDPISGHTALYWYRQSLGQGLEFLIYFQGNSAPDKSGLPSDRFSAERTGGSVSTLTIQRTQQEDSAVYLCASSLAVRLAGGGSEFFGPGTRLTVL.